This T cell receptor beta chain was sequenced in a study of cytomegalovirus exposure and HLA in healthy donors. As regards this clone: Its antigen is not known.

Germline CDR1 and CDR2: LNHDA and SQIVND (reference sequence). Deletions cut 6 bases from V and 0 bases from J, with 12 bases between. The CDR3 contains 15 residues. General study points: The majority of TCR sequences were rare, yet some public TCRs appeared in many donors. The study designated 160 or so TCR beta chains cytomegalovirus-associated.

Only in-frame clones appear in the TCRdb table, and some are missing; sequencing was by immunoSEQ multiplex PCR. The sample has 95,000 to 150,000 clones, under 90% seen once. This TCR came from a woman under 40 in good health and CMV-seronegative. The specimen was PBMCs. The V call is TRBV19, the J call TRBJ1-5; possibly TRBD1 for D (5 bases). This CDR3 is CASSSRQTSNQPQHF. CDR3 bases: TGTGCCAGTAGCTCCAGACAGACTAGCAATCAGCCCCAGCATTTT.